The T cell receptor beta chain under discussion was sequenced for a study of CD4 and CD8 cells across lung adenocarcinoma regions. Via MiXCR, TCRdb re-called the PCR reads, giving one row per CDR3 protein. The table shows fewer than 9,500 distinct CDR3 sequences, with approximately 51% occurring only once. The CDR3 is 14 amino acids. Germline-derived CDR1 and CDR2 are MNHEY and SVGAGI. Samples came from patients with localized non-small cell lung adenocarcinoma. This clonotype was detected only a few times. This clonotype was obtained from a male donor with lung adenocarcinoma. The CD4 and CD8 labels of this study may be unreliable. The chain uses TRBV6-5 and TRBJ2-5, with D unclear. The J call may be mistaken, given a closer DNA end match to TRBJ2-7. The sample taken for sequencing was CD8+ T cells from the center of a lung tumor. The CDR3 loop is CASRLGYPPGEQYF. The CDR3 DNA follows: TGTGCCAGCAGATTAGGGTACCCTCCGGGCGAGCAGTACTTC.